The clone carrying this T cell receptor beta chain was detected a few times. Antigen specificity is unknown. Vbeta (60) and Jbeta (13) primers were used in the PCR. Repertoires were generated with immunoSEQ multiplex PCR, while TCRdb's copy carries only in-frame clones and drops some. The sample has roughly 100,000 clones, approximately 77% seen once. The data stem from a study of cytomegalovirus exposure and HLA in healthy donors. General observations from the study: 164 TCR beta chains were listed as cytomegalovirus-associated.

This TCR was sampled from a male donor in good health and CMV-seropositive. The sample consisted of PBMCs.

The CDR3 loop is CASSQDMASGRKQFF. The CDR3, as DNA: TGCGCCAGCAGCCAAGATATGGCTAGCGGGAGAAAGCAGTTCTTC. This sequence joins TRBV4-3 and TRBJ2-1; 10 bases map to TRBD2. The CDR3 extends over 15 amino acids. The V segment lost 0 bases and the J segment 11 bases; nucleotides outside the gene matches: 7. CDR1 is LGHNA and CDR2 is YSLEER in the germline V gene.